This T cell receptor (beta chain) was identified during a study of CD8 T cells in Susac syndrome. CDR1 DFQATT and CDR2 SNEGSKA come from the germline V gene (reference sequence). The CDR3 contains 15 residues. Trimming took 7 bases from V and 6 from J; bases not matched to a gene: 8. As for this clonotype: Its antigen remains unknown.

Sequencing of TCR beta covered CD8+ and CD4+ T cells obtained from blood. Whole-study findings and limits: The authors acknowledged that their TCR sequencing and HLA analysis involved a relatively small number of individuals.

RNA amounts of roughly 0.45 to 1 ug underwent reverse transcription with random hexamers. immunoSEQ multiplex PCR amplified TCR beta CDR3 across 54 Vbeta, 13 Jbeta. TCRdb independently ran MiXCR on the immunoSEQ multiplex PCR reads; one entry per CDR3 protein. The table lists 150,000 to 200,000 distinct CDR3 sequences, roughly 95% of them singletons. This TCR derives from a human donor in good health. This chain connects TRBV20-1 to TRBJ2-1; TRBD2 aligns across 14 bases. The material sequenced was CD4+ T cells from PBMCs. The CDR3 DNA reads TGCAGTGGAGGACTAGCGGGAGGTTTTGTCAATGAGCAGTTCTTC. This encodes CSGGLAGGFVNEQFF.